The 3 T cell receptor beta chains below all came from one sample that was sequenced in a study of blood T cell repertoires in COVID-19. Assay: immunoSEQ multiplex PCR; the TCRdb copy retains only in-frame clones and omits some. The sample has tens of thousands of clones; about 86% are singletons. Sequenced sample: peripheral blood. The origin of the receptors is a man between 60 and 75 years old with acute or convalescent COVID-19.

This chain's CDR3 is CASSSLTPGQRQETQYF. The CDR3 region has the DNA TGTGCCAGCAGCTCCCTAACTCCGGGACAGCGCCAAGAGACCCAGTACTTC. The V and J genes are TRBV11-2 and TRBJ2-5; 7 positions match TRBD1. Germline assignment: CDR1 SGHAT and CDR2 FQNNGV. After removal of 4 bases from V and 1 base from J, the junction contained 12 bases not matched to a gene. This CDR3 region has 17 residues. Full variable domain (rest looked up from reference TRBV11-2 and TRBJ2-5): EAGVAQSPRYKIIEKRQSVAFWCNPISGHATLYWYQQILGQGPKLLIQFQNNGVVDDSQLPKDRFSAERLKGVDSTLKIQPAKLEDSAVYLCASSSLTPGQRQETQYFGPGTRLLVL.

In its sample, this clone was seen a few times. The J gene is TRBJ2-2, the V gene TRBV11-3; perhaps TRBD2 as D (6 bases). The germline V and J ends were trimmed by 2 bases and 5 bases, with 9 bases remaining between them. The CDR3 loop spans 14 amino acids. From germline, CDR1 is SGHNT and CDR2 YENEEA. This chain's CDR3 is CASSLRGKTGELFF. CDR3 bases: TGTGCCAGCAGCTTACGGGGGAAAACCGGGGAGCTGTTTTTT.

The CDR3 spells CASTPQGKNTEAFF. The CDR3 nucleotides are TGTGCCAGCACCCCTCAGGGGAAGAACACTGAAGCTTTCTTT. This chain connects TRBV6-5 to TRBJ1-1, with D perhaps matching TRBD1 (6 bases). The V and J ends lost 7 bases and 1 base respectively, with 13 bases between them. The CDR3 is 14 residues long. Germline lookup yields CDR1 MNHEY and CDR2 SVGAGI.